These T cell receptor beta chains were read from a single sample in a study of shared clonotypes between healthy human individuals. Profiled with immunoSEQ multiplex PCR; TCRdb holds only in-frame clones, not every one. Of about 490,000 clones listed, 60% to 80% are singletons. Sequencing was carried out using PBMCs. These receptors originate from a middle-aged woman in good health. Some clones in this sample may be carry-over from other donors' samples. Both conserved end residues are part of each CDR3. The order of the fields is CDR3 length, clone size, J gene, D gene, V gene, CDR3 protein, CDR3 DNA. The D gene is left open where the match is weak. Expanded clones are given a class, and other clones once, few, many or no size at all.

15	many	TRBJ1-2	-	TRBV11-2	CASSLVGGWNYGYTF	TGTGCCAGCAGCTTAGTCGGAGGTTGGAACTATGGCTACACCTTC
15	-	TRBJ2-3	TRBD2	TRBV7-2	CASSSPGLGTDTQYF	TGTGCCAGCAGCTCGCCGGGACTAGGCACAGATACGCAGTATTTT
16	-	TRBJ1-3	-	TRBV14	CASSHVGVWYGNTIYF	TGTGCCAGCAGCCATGTTGGGGTTTGGTATGGAAACACCATATATTTT
15	-	TRBJ2-3	TRBD2	TRBV5-5	CASRRLGGRGDTQYF	TGTGCCAGCCGCCGCTTGGGCGGGAGGGGCGATACGCAGTATTTT
15	-	TRBJ2-5	-	TRBV5-1	CASSPGPTGAETQYF	TGCGCCAGCAGCCCGGGACCGACTGGGGCAGAGACCCAGTACTTC
13	-	TRBJ2-5	-	TRBV5-6	CASSYGTGETQYF	TGTGCCAGCAGCTACGGGACGGGGGAGACCCAGTACTTC
14	many	TRBJ1-1	-	TRBV19	CASWPGWVNTEAFF	TGTGCCAGTTGGCCGGGTTGGGTGAACACTGAAGCTTTCTTT
14	-	TRBJ2-7	TRBD1	TRBV28	CASSSGTVAYEQYF	TGTGCCAGCAGTTCCGGGACAGTAGCCTACGAGCAGTACTTC
17	-	TRBJ2-2	TRBD2	TRBV5-1	CASSLAMTSGDTGELFF	TGCGCCAGCAGCTTGGCCATGACTAGCGGGGACACCGGGGAGCTGTTTTTT
14	-	TRBJ1-5	-	TRBV6-1	CASTPGGGGQPQHF	TGTGCCAGCACCCCTGGGGGGGGCGGGCAGCCCCAGCATTTT
13	-	TRBJ1-2	-	TRBV28	CASSLDRIYGYTF	TGTGCCAGCAGTTTAGACAGGATCTATGGCTACACCTTC
16	-	TRBJ2-2	-	TRBV18	CASSPSVTTNTGELFF	TGTGCCAGCTCACCAAGTGTAACAACTAACACCGGGGAGCTGTTTTTT
14	many	TRBJ1-1	-	TRBV10-3	CAISDLGRNTEAFF	TGTGCCATCAGTGATCTGGGGAGGAACACTGAAGCTTTCTTT
15	-	TRBJ2-2	TRBD2	TRBV29-1	CSVAAGWANTGELFF	TGCAGCGTTGCAGCGGGATGGGCGAACACCGGGGAGCTGTTTTTT